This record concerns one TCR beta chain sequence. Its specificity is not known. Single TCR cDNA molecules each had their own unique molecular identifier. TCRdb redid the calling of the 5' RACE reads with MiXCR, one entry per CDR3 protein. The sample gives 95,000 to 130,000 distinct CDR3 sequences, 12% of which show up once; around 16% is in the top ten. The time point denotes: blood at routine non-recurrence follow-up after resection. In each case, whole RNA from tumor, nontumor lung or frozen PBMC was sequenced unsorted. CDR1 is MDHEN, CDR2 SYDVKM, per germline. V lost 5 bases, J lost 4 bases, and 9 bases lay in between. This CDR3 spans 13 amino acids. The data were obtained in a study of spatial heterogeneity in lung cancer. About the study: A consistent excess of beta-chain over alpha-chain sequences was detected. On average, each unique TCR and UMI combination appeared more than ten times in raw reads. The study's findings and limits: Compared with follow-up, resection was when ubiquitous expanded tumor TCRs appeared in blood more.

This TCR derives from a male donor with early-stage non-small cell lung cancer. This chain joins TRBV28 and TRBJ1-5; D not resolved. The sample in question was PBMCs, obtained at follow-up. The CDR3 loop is CASSHSWNQPQHF. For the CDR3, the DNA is TGTGCCAGCAGTCACAGTTGGAATCAGCCCCAGCATTTT.